The following is a TCR beta chain sequence with its context. What it binds is not known. These data are taken from a study of beta chain features in type 1 diabetes. The study's findings and limits: Whether TCRB rearrangement is influenced by HLA type went unresolved here. When Type 1 diabetes patients were examined, their TCRB CDR3s proved moderately but significantly shorter in all four CD4+ subsets. VDJ junctions from patients with type 1 diabetes contained fewer insertions and more deletions.

Every isolated RNA sample was fully reverse transcribed, so sequencing captured expressed TCRB transcripts. Assay used: immunoSEQ multiplex PCR; TCRdb lists only in-frame clones, some missing. The table includes about 180,000 clones, less than 15% detected once. Germline V lookup: CDR1 MDHEN, CDR2 SYDVKM. The V gene lost 11 bases and the J gene lost 0 bases, with 14 bases spanning the gap. CDR3 length equals 14 residues. Sequencing used central memory CD4+ T cells from blood. The receptor was derived from a woman between 18 and 29 years old in good health. V and J are TRBV28 and TRBJ2-1; D unresolved. CDR3 residues: CAGNWAGSYNEQFF. The DNA of the CDR3 is TGTGCCGGCAATTGGGCAGGCTCCTACAATGAGCAGTTCTTC. Complete variable domain (other parts from reference TRBV28 and TRBJ2-1): DVKVTQSSRYLVKRTGEKVFLECVQDMDHENMFWYRQDPGLGLRLIYFSYDVKMKEKGDIPEGYSVSREKKERFSLILESASTNQTSMYLCAGNWAGSYNEQFFGPGTRLTVL.